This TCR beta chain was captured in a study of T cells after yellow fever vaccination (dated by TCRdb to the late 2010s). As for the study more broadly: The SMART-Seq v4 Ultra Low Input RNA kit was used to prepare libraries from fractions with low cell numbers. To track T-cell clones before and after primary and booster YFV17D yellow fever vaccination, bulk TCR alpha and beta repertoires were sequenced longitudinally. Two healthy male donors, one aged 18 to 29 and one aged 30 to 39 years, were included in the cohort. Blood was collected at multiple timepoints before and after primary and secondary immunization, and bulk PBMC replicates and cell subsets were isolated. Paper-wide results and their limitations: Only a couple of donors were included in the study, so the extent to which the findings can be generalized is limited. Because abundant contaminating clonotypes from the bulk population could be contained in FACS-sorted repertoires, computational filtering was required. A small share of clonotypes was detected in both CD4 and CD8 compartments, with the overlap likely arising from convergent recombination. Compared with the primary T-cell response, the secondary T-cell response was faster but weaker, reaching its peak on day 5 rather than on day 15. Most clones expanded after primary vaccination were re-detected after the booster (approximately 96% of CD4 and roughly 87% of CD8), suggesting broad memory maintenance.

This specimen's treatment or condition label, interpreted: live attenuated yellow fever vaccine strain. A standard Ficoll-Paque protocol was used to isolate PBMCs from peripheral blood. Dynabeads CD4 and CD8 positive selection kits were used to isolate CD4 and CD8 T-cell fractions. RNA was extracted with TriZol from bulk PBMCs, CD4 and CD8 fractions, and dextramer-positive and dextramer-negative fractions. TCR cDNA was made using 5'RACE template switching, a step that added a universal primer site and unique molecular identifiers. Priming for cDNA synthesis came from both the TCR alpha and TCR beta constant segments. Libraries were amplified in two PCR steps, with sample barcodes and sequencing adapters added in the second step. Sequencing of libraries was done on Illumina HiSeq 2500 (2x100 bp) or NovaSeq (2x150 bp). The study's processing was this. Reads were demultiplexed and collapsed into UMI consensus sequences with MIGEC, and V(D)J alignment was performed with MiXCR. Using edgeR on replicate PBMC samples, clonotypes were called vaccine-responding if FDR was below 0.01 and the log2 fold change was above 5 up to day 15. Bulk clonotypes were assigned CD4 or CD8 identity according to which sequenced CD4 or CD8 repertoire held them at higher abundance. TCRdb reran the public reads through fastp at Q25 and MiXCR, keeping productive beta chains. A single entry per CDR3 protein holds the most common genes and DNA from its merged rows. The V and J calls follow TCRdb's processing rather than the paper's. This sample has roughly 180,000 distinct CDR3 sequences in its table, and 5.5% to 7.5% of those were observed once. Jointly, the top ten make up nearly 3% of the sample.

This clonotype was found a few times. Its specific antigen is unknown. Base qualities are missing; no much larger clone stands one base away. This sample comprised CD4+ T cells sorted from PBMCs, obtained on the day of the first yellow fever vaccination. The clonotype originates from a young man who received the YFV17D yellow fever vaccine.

At the DNA level, the sequence is TGTGCCAGTTTGGGGGCTGACGAGCAGTACTTC. This encodes CASLGADEQYF. The chain links TRBV7-9 with TRBJ2-7, with TRBD1 tentatively as D gene (6 bases match). V was cut back by 9 bases and J by 5 bases, leaving a gap of 11 bases between them. CDR1 and CDR2 are read off the germline V gene (reference sequence) as SEHNR and FQNEAQ. Counted from cysteine to phenylalanine, this CDR3 has 11 amino acids. Kept here is only the CDR3 DNA, which spans 33 bases and is read in frame from base 1.